Listed here are 26 T cell receptor beta chains from one sample, sequenced in a study of T cell changes during pregnancy in multiple sclerosis. Assay used: immunoSEQ multiplex PCR; TCRdb lists only in-frame clones, some missing. Here the sample spans around 47,000 clones, about 94% being singletons. Sample: CD8+ T cells from peripheral blood mononuclear cells, taken in the first trimester of pregnancy. These receptors were obtained from a female donor with multiple sclerosis, enrolled in a pregnancy study.

The V gene is TRBV28, the J gene TRBJ2-1; 7 positions agree with TRBD1. There are 13 residues in the CDR3. CDR1 and CDR2 (germline): MDHEN, SYDVKM. J gave up 9 bases and V 4 bases, and 6 bases lay outside the gene matches. The CDR3, as DNA: TGTGCCAGCAGTTCCGACAGGGAGTTTGAGCAGTTCTTC. It yields the protein CASSSDREFEQFF. The complete variable domain, with remaining parts taken from reference TRBV28 and TRBJ2-1, reads DVKVTQSSRYLVKRTGEKVFLECVQDMDHENMFWYRQDPGLGLRLIYFSYDVKMKEKGDIPEGYSVSREKKERFSLILESASTNQTSMYLCASSSDREFEQFFGPGTRLTVL.

The chain has TRBV11-3 and TRBJ2-7, with 8 bases fitting TRBD1. V shed 4 bases, J shed 3 bases, and the junction held 2 bases outside the gene matches. Germline CDR1 is SGHNT and CDR2 is YENEEA. There are 13 residues in the CDR3. The DNA of the CDR3 is TGTGCCAGCAGCTCGACAGGGGACTACGAGCAGTACTTC. This sequence encodes CASSSTGDYEQYF.

V is TRBV4-3 and J is TRBJ2-5; possibly TRBD2 for D (6 bases). CDR3 size: 16 residues. The germline V gene encodes CDR1 LGHNA and CDR2 YSLEER. Trimming pared 4 bases from V and 1 base from J, leaving 16 bases between. The CDR3 reads CASSLHGGGSQETQYF. CDR3 sequence (DNA): TGCGCCAGCAGCCTTCACGGGGGAGGATCCCAAGAGACCCAGTACTTC.

The J gene is TRBJ2-7, the V gene TRBV5-8; no firm D call. The V gene lost 1 base and the J gene lost 3 bases, with 8 bases spanning the gap. Germline V gene sequence: CDR1 SGHTS, CDR2 YDEGEE. There are 13 residues in the CDR3. CDR3 loop: CASSLNGFYEQYF. DNA of the CDR3: TGTGCCAGCAGCTTGAACGGGTTCTACGAGCAGTACTTC.

The chain carries TRBV4-1 and TRBJ2-5, with no clear D. The DNA end is a closer match to TRBJ2-7, so the J assignment may be wrong. CDR1 and CDR2 from the germline V gene are MGHRA and YSYEKL. CDR3 size: 13 residues. CDR3 loop: CASSQTRSYEQYF. The CDR3 coding sequence is TGCGCCAGCAGCCAGACACGCTCCTACGAGCAGTACTTC.

The V gene is TRBV7-8, the J gene TRBJ1-5; D gene uncertain. Per the germline V gene, CDR1 is SGHVS and CDR2 is FQNEAQ. This CDR3 contains 15 residues. Trimming took off 0 bases at V and 0 bases at J, with 6 bases between the two ends. The chain's CDR3 is CASSLASLSNQPQHF. DNA of the CDR3: TGTGCCAGCAGCTTAGCGTCCCTTAGCAATCAGCCCCAGCATTTT.

This chain connects TRBV7-9 to TRBJ2-1; the D gene is possibly TRBD1 (8 bases). V lost 5 bases to trimming and J lost 8 bases, with 13 bases between them. Germline V lookup: CDR1 SEHNR, CDR2 FQNEAQ (reference sequence). The CDR3 length is 13 residues. The CDR3 DNA reads TGTGCCAGCAGCGCAACAGGGGGGGATGAGCAGTTCTTC. This translates into CASSATGGDEQFF.

The J gene is TRBJ2-1, the V gene TRBV28; D ambiguous. In germline, CDR1 is MDHEN, CDR2 SYDVKM. CDR3 length: 14 amino acids. V lost 10 bases to trimming and J lost 1 base, with 14 bases between them. The CDR3 DNA is TGTGCCATTCTTCCGAGCTCTTCCTACAATGAGCAGTTCTTC. Translated: CAILPSSSYNEQFF.

The rearrangement uses TRBV29-1 and TRBJ2-1; 7 positions match TRBD1. With 3 bases clipped from V and 4 bases from J, the junction kept 12 bases outside the gene matches. CDR1 SQVTM and CDR2 ANQGSEA come from the germline V gene. The CDR3 runs to 16 residues. The chain's CDR3 is CSVDPPDRRSYNEQFF. The CDR3 nucleotides are TGCAGCGTTGACCCGCCGGACAGGCGGTCTTACAATGAGCAGTTCTTC.

The chain uses TRBV9 and TRBJ2-1, with 12 positions matching TRBD2. The CDR3 runs 17 residues. V shed 1 base and J 7 bases; nucleotides not matched to a gene: 9. Germline V gives CDR1 SGDLS, CDR2 YYNGEE. The DNA for the CDR3 is TGTGCCAGCAGCGTATTACAACTAGCGGGGGGCCAAAATGAGCAGTTCTTC. This sequence encodes CASSVLQLAGGQNEQFF.

The rearrangement links TRBV7-3 to TRBJ1-3, with D hard to call. This CDR3 is built from 15 residues. Germline CDR1 SGHTA, CDR2 FQGTGA. Trimming pared 5 bases from V and 7 bases from J, leaving 18 bases between. The DNA of the CDR3 is TGTGCCAGCAGCGAAACCGGGTCTCCGAGGAACACCATATATTTT. Residues: CASSETGSPRNTIYF. Using reference TRBV7-3 and TRBJ1-3 for the parts outside the CDR3, the full variable domain is GAGVSQTPSNKVTEKGKYVELRCDPISGHTALYWYRQSLGQGPEFLIYFQGTGAADDSGLPNDRFFAVRPEGSVSTLKIQRTERGDSAVYLCASSETGSPRNTIYFGEGSWLTVV.

The chain uses TRBV7-2 and TRBJ1-5; 8 bases fit TRBD1. The germline CDR1 and CDR2 sequences are SGHTA and FQGNSA. The length of the CDR3 is 15 residues. J gave up 7 bases and V 2 bases, and 7 bases lay outside the gene matches. The CDR3 DNA is TGTGCCAGCAGCTTAAGGCAGGGGGCTTGGCAGCCCCAGCATTTT. Translating it yields CASSLRQGAWQPQHF.

The genes are TRBV9 and TRBJ1-1; 8 bases are a match to TRBD1. CDR3 length: 15 residues. CDR1 SGDLS and CDR2 YYNGEE come from the germline V gene. V dropped 3 bases and J dropped 1; count of bases not matched to a gene: 5. The CDR3, as DNA: TGTGCCAGCAGCGCAGGGACAGGTACGAACACTGAAGCTTTCTTT. Its translation: CASSAGTGTNTEAFF.

The chain is built from TRBV27 and TRBJ2-7; 10 nucleotides line up with TRBD2. After removal of 5 bases from V and 3 bases from J, the junction contained 4 bases not matched to a gene. Germline loops: CDR1 MNHEY, CDR2 SMNVEV (reference sequence). The CDR3 runs to 14 residues. CDR3 DNA sequence: TGTGCCAGCAGTCTCGTAGCGGGAGGCTACGAGCAGTACTTC. Its translation is CASSLVAGGYEQYF.

This clone was observed once. The genes are TRBV2 and TRBJ2-1, with 8 bases matching TRBD1. This CDR3 region has 15 residues. Germline V lookup: CDR1 SNHLY, CDR2 FYNNEI. V was clipped by 6 bases and J by 4 bases; unmatched bases: 8. The CDR3 DNA reads as TGTGCCAGCAGCGGCCGACAGGGGACTTACAATGAGCAGTTCTTC. Translation gives CASSGRQGTYNEQFF.

The V call is TRBV6-5, the J call TRBJ1-2, with D perhaps TRBD1 (5 bases). Germline CDR1 and CDR2: MNHEY and SVGAGI. CDR3 length: 15 amino acids. The ends were cut back, 4 bases at V and 7 bases at J, with 19 bases in the middle. The CDR3 DNA reads as TGTGCCAGCAGTTCCTCGGGGGGAGCCCATCGTGGCTACACCTTC. Protein: CASSSSGGAHRGYTF.

This chain connects TRBV5-8 to TRBJ2-1, with a tentative D call TRBD2 (5 bases). The CDR3 is made up of 13 amino acids. The ends were cut back, 4 bases at V and 8 bases at J, with 13 bases in the middle. Per the germline V gene, CDR1 is SGHTS and CDR2 is YDEGEE. In DNA form, the CDR3 reads TGTGCCAGCAGCGGCGACTACCCCCATGAGCAGTTCTTC. This translates into CASSGDYPHEQFF.

The rearrangement uses TRBV28 and TRBJ1-2; 9 positions match TRBD1. The CDR3 consists of 19 residues. In germline, CDR1 is MDHEN, CDR2 SYDVKM. V shed 5 bases and J 3 bases; nucleotides not matched to a gene: 19. CDR3 sequence: CASSQQSLVGQGIDYGYTF. The CDR3 nucleotides are TGTGCCAGCAGTCAACAATCCCTCGTCGGACAGGGGATTGACTATGGCTACACCTTC.

The chain uses TRBV4-1 and TRBJ1-1; D is unresolved. Germline CDR1 MGHRA, CDR2 YSYEKL. The ends were cut back, 3 bases at V and 5 bases at J, with 16 bases in the middle. The CDR3 loop spans 15 amino acids. The CDR3 nucleotides read TGCGCCAGCAGCCAGGGCCCCGGGGTTGGAACTGAAGCTTTCTTT. It specifies CASSQGPGVGTEAFF.

The chain has TRBV6-5 and TRBJ2-7; 7 nucleotides agree with TRBD1. V trimming: 6 bases; J trimming: 3 bases; junction bases outside the gene matches: 11. This CDR3 is 15 amino acids long. The germline V gene encodes CDR1 MNHEY and CDR2 SVGAGI. The CDR3 DNA reads as TGTGCCAGCAGCCCTGACAGGGATCCATTCTACGAGCAGTACTTC. Protein sequence: CASSPDRDPFYEQYF.

A word on this clone: Other DNA sequences in the sample encode the same CDR3. This chain joins TRBV4-3 and TRBJ2-3, with 8 bases matching TRBD1. V dropped 0 bases and J dropped 3; count of bases not matched to a gene: 5. Per the germline V gene, CDR1 is LGHNA and CDR2 is YSLEER. The CDR3 loop spans 16 amino acids. The CDR3 region has the DNA TGCGCCAGCAGCCAAGACTCAGGGGGCGGAACAGATACGCAGTATTTT. Translation gives CASSQDSGGGTDTQYF.

The CDR3, as DNA: TGTGCCAGCAGTTTCGTAGCGGGAGGCGCCGAGCAGTACTTC. As protein: CASSFVAGGAEQYF. The rearrangement joins TRBV27 to TRBJ2-7, with 10 bases that match TRBD2. The V and J ends lost 3 bases and 6 bases, in that order; junction bases with no gene match: 5. CDR3 length equals 14 residues. CDR1 MNHEY and CDR2 SMNVEV come from the germline V gene (reference sequence).

V gene TRBV27 combines with J gene TRBJ2-7; no clear D gene. Germline V lookup: CDR1 MNHEY, CDR2 SMNVEV (reference sequence). V was shortened by 3 bases and J by 3 bases, with 12 bases between the two germline ends. The CDR3 consists of 14 residues. CDR3 amino acids: CASSLRHLLYEQYF. CDR3 sequence (DNA): TGTGCCAGCAGTTTGCGACACCTCCTCTACGAGCAGTACTTC.

The chain is built from TRBV7-9 and TRBJ2-7; TRBD2 is a possible D gene (6 bases). The CDR3 has 13 amino acids. The V gene lost 5 bases and the J gene lost 0 bases, with 8 bases spanning the gap. Germline V gives CDR1 SEHNR, CDR2 FQNEAQ (reference sequence). CDR3 nucleotides: TGTGCCAGCAGCCGGACTAACTCCTACGAGCAGTACTTC. It yields the protein CASSRTNSYEQYF.

This chain joins TRBV27 and TRBJ2-7, with 7 nucleotides matching TRBD2. The CDR3 is made up of 15 amino acids. J lost 2 bases, V lost 2 bases, and 6 bases had no gene match. Germline CDR1 reads MNHEY; CDR2 reads SMNVEV (reference sequence). DNA for the CDR3: TGTGCCAGCAGTTTAGGATTAGCGGGCGCCTACGAGCAGTACTTC. Translated, it gives CASSLGLAGAYEQYF.

This chain links TRBV23-1 with TRBJ1-2, with 8 bases that match TRBD1. TRBV23-1 qualifies as an ORF whose function is uncertain. J lost 6 bases, V lost 6 bases, and 9 bases had no gene match. The CDR3 has 14 residues. This CDR3 reads CASSSSRGHHGYTF. As DNA, the CDR3 is TGCGCCAGCAGCTCAAGCAGGGGGCACCATGGCTACACCTTC.